A single sample gave rise to the 21 T cell receptor beta chains below, sequenced in a study of cytomegalovirus exposure and HLA in healthy donors. This PCR relied on a set of 60 Vbeta primers and 13 Jbeta primers. Clones were sequenced by immunoSEQ multiplex PCR, and TCRdb holds only the in-frame ones, with some missing. The table has 120,000 or so clones, 80% seen once. Sequencing was carried out using PBMCs. The receptors here all came from a female donor in good health and CMV-seronegative.

This clone was recorded once. This chain uses TRBV7-8 with TRBJ2-7, with a tentative D call TRBD2 (6 bases). CDR1 and CDR2 from the germline V gene are SGHVS and FQNEAQ. The CDR3 is 13 residues long. The V end lost 2 bases, the J end lost 3 bases, and 8 bases lay between the germline ends. The CDR3 DNA reads as TGTGCCAGCAGCTTAACGGGAGTCTACGAGCAGTACTTC. Protein product: CASSLTGVYEQYF. Using reference TRBV7-8 and TRBJ2-7 for the parts outside the CDR3, the full variable domain is GAGVSQSPRYKVAKRGQDVALRCDPISGHVSLFWYQQALGQGPEFLTYFQNEAQLDKSGLPSDRFFAERPEGSVSTLKIQRTQQEDSAVYLCASSLTGVYEQYFGPGTRLTVT.

The V call is TRBV2, the J call TRBJ2-7, with D tentatively TRBD1 (6 bases). With 3 bases removed from V and 2 bases from J, the gap between germline ends came to 8 bases. Germline CDR1 SNHLY, CDR2 FYNNEI. The CDR3 covers 13 residues. The CDR3 region is CASSEGATYEQYF. As DNA, the CDR3 is TGTGCCAGCAGTGAGGGGGCGACCTACGAGCAGTACTTC.

The rearrangement links TRBV6-1 to TRBJ1-2; D is ambiguous. This CDR3 is built from 14 residues. The V and J ends lost 2 bases and 4 bases respectively, with 11 bases between them. Germline V CDR1 and CDR2: MNHNS, SASEGT. DNA for the CDR3: TGTGCCAGCAGTGAACCCGGACTTAGCTATGGCTACACCTTC. Protein product: CASSEPGLSYGYTF.

This clone showed up just once. V gene TRBV7-8 combines with J gene TRBJ2-7; 7 bases are shared with TRBD1. The V gene end was trimmed by 9 bases and the J gene end by 3 bases; junction bases not matched to a gene: 8. Germline CDR1 is SGHVS and CDR2 is FQNEAQ. CDR3 length: 13 residues. CDR3 coding DNA: TGTGCCAGTATGACGGCAGGGGGCTACGAGCAGTACTTC. Amino acid sequence: CASMTAGGYEQYF.

V usage is TRBV5-5 and J usage is TRBJ1-2, with 8 bases aligning to TRBD1. The CDR3 totals 15 residues. Germline V gene sequence: CDR1 SGHKS, CDR2 YYEKEE (reference sequence). V trimming: 4 bases; J trimming: 4 bases; junction bases outside the gene matches: 9. CDR3 amino acids: CASSVTGVGSYGYTF. CDR3 DNA: TGTGCCAGCAGCGTGACAGGGGTTGGTAGCTATGGCTACACCTTC. The whole variable domain, filled in from reference TRBV5-5 and TRBJ1-2, reads DAGVTQSPTHLIKTRGQQVTLRCSPISGHKSVSWYQQVLGQGPQFIFQYYEKEERGRGNFPDRFSARQFPNYSSELNVNALLLGDSALYLCASSVTGVGSYGYTFGSGTRLTVV.

The J gene is TRBJ2-2, the V gene TRBV27, with D uncertain. The CDR3 is 13 amino acids. In germline, CDR1 is MNHEY, CDR2 SMNVEV (reference sequence). V was shortened by 5 bases and J by 6 bases, with 10 bases between the two germline ends. CDR3 in DNA: TGTGCCAGCAGTCCCCGTATTTCCGGGGAGCTGTTTTTT. This gives the protein CASSPRISGELFF.

The chain uses TRBV5-6 and TRBJ2-7; 11 bases fit TRBD2. With 0 bases clipped from V and 6 bases from J, the junction kept 2 bases outside the gene matches. This CDR3 is 14 amino acids long. From germline, CDR1 is SGHDT and CDR2 YYEEEE. In DNA, the CDR3 is TGTGCCAGCAGCTTGGGCCTAGCGGGAGGCGAGCAGTACTTC. Translation gives CASSLGLAGGEQYF.

This clone was recorded a few times. The chain links TRBV18 to TRBJ1-2; 8 positions agree with TRBD1. CDR1 KGHSH and CDR2 LQKENI come from the germline V gene. With V trimmed by 4 bases and J by 10 bases, 5 bases remained unmatched. The CDR3 is made up of 12 amino acids. For the CDR3, the DNA is TGTGCCAGCTCACTTGGGACAGGCTACTACACCTTC. Translated: CASSLGTGYYTF.

The rearrangement links TRBV28 to TRBJ2-2; D is possibly TRBD2 (5 bases). The CDR3 runs 15 residues. V lost 7 bases, J lost 1 base, and 13 bases lay in between. Germline lookup yields CDR1 MDHEN and CDR2 SYDVKM. The CDR3 DNA follows: TGTGCCAGCACCCTATACCGGGAGAACACCGGGGAGCTGTTTTTT. It encodes CASTLYRENTGELFF.

This clone was seen a few times. V is TRBV18 and J is TRBJ2-7; TRBD2 is a possible D gene (7 bases). The CDR3 spans 16 residues. Per the germline V gene, CDR1 is KGHSH and CDR2 is LQKENI. Deletions cut 6 bases from V and 1 base from J, with 19 bases between. The CDR3, as DNA: TGTGCCAGCTCCCTCATGGGGGGGCTTTTTTCCTACGAGCAGTACTTC. This translates into CASSLMGGLFSYEQYF.

This clone was recorded only once. The CDR3 DNA follows: TGTGCCAGCAGCCGACAGGGGGCAGATACGCAGTATTTT. Translated: CASSRQGADTQYF. The chain combines TRBV6-1 with TRBJ2-3; TRBD1 matches at 9 bases. CDR1 is MNHNS, CDR2 SASEGT, per germline. The junction had 2 bases not matched to a gene; V was cut back by 6 bases and J by 4 bases. This CDR3 has 13 amino acids.

The chain carries TRBV18 and TRBJ2-5; no firm D call. This CDR3 has 12 amino acids. In germline, CDR1 is KGHSH, CDR2 LQKENI. Trimming cost V 3 bases and J 5 bases, with 7 bases left between them. DNA for the CDR3: TGTGCCAGCTCACCCTCCTTCGAGACCCAGTACTTC. The encoded protein is CASSPSFETQYF.

V gene TRBV6-4 combines with J gene TRBJ2-1, with D perhaps matching TRBD1 (6 bases). The CDR3 is 14 amino acids. Per germline, CDR1 MRHNA and CDR2 SNTAGT. Trimming pared 2 bases from V and 6 bases from J, leaving 11 bases between. The CDR3 reads CASSDGGQSNEQFF. CDR3 sequence (DNA): TGTGCCAGCAGTGACGGGGGCCAGTCCAATGAGCAGTTCTTC.

The chain employs TRBV5-5 and TRBJ2-7; 11 bases are a match to TRBD2. Trimming took 4 bases from V and 7 from J; bases not matched to a gene: 7. The germline V gene encodes CDR1 SGHKS and CDR2 YYEKEE (reference sequence). The CDR3 totals 14 residues. The CDR3 protein is CASSPILAGVEQYF. Written as DNA, the CDR3 is TGTGCCAGCAGCCCAATACTAGCGGGAGTTGAGCAGTACTTC.

The chain joins TRBV5-1 to TRBJ2-7; 14 nucleotides line up with TRBD2. CDR1 and CDR2 (germline): SGHRS, YFSETQ. V shed 4 bases and J 2 bases; nucleotides not matched to a gene: 2. This CDR3 has 15 amino acids. The CDR3 reads CASSVGLAGAYEQYF. CDR3 bases: TGCGCCAGCAGCGTGGGACTAGCGGGAGCCTACGAGCAGTACTTC. Drawing the rest from reference TRBV5-1 and TRBJ2-7, the complete variable domain is KAGVTQTPRYLIKTRGQQVTLSCSPISGHRSVSWYQQTPGQGLQFLFEYFSETQRNKGNFPGRFSGRQFSNSRSEMNVSTLELGDSALYLCASSVGLAGAYEQYFGPGTRLTVT.

The rearrangement links TRBV5-4 to TRBJ2-1; 8 positions agree with TRBD2. This CDR3 region has 14 residues. The germline CDR1 and CDR2 sequences are SGHNT and YYREEE (reference sequence). The ends lost 5 bases at V and 6 bases at J; junction bases unmatched: 7. CDR3 DNA: TGTGCCAGCAGTTCCGGGACTAGGGCCAATGAGCAGTTCTTC. Its translation is CASSSGTRANEQFF.

The CDR3 DNA follows: TGTGCCAGTACAGGGGGAAAGTTCTCTGGAAACACCATATATTTT. Translating gives CASTGGKFSGNTIYF. The gene calls are TRBV6-1 and TRBJ1-3; 8 nucleotides agree with TRBD1. This CDR3 has 15 residues. CDR1 and CDR2 from the germline V gene are MNHNS and SASEGT. V dropped 9 bases and J dropped 0; count of bases not matched to a gene: 7.

There are a few counts of this clone. The V and J genes are TRBV20-1 and TRBJ2-7; D remains ambiguous. The CDR3 has 11 amino acids. With 6 bases removed from V and 6 bases from J, the gap between germline ends came to 12 bases. CDR1 and CDR2 from the germline V gene are DFQATT and SNEGSKA (reference sequence). The CDR3 bases are TGCAGTGCCCGACTTCTGTCCGAGCAGTACTTC. Amino acid sequence: CSARLLSEQYF.

This clone has only one observation. V and J are TRBV2 and TRBJ2-5; tentatively, D is TRBD2 (6 bases). Germline V lookup: CDR1 SNHLY, CDR2 FYNNEI. The V gene lost 7 bases and the J gene lost 2 bases, with 20 bases spanning the gap. The CDR3 loop spans 16 amino acids. CDR3 sequence (DNA): TGTGCCAGCACAGCGGGTGGGAGTGGGTTACAAGAGACCCAGTACTTC. It encodes CASTAGGSGLQETQYF.

This clone has just one count. The genes are TRBV28 and TRBJ1-6; the D gene is possibly TRBD1 (5 bases). Germline CDR1 reads MDHEN; CDR2 reads SYDVKM. Trimming removed 2 bases from V and 7 bases from J, with 9 bases in between. This CDR3 has 14 residues. The CDR3 here is CASSLGRGNSPLHF. The CDR3 DNA reads TGTGCCAGCAGTTTAGGAAGGGGCAATTCACCCCTCCACTTT.

The genes are TRBV7-9 and TRBJ2-3; perhaps TRBD1 as D (6 bases). V lost 5 bases and J lost 3, with 21 bases in between. The CDR3 covers 17 residues. In germline, CDR1 is SEHNR, CDR2 FQNEAQ (reference sequence). The CDR3 region has the DNA TGTGCCAGCAGCGTTCCCAGGGGCAGTCAGGGGACAGATACGCAGTATTTT. Residues: CASSVPRGSQGTDTQYF.